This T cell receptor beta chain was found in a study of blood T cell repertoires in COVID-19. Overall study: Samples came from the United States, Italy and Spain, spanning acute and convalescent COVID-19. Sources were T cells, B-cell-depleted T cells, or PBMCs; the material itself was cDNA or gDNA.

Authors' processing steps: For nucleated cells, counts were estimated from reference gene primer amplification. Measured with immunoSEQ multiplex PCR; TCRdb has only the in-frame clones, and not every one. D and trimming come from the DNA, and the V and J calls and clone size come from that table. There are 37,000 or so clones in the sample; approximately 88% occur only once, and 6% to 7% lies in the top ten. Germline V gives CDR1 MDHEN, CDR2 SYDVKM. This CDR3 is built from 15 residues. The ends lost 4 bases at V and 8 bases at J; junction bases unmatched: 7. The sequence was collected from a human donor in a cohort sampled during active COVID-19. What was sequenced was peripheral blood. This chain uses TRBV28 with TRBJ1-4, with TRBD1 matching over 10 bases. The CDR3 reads CASSSSGTGDEKLFF. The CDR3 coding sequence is TGTGCCAGCAGTTCTTCCGGGACAGGGGACGAAAAACTGTTTTTT.